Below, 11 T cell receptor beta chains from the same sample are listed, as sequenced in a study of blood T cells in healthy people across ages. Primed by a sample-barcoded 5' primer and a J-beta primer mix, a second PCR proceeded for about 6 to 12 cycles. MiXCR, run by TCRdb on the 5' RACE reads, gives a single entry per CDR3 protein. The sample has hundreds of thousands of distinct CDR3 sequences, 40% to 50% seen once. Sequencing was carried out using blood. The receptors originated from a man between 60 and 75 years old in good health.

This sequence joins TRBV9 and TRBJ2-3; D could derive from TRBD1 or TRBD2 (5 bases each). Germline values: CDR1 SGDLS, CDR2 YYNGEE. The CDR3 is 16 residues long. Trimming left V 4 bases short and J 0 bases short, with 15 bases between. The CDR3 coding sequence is TGTGCCAGCAGCCTGAGGGGTAGCGAAAGCACAGATACGCAGTATTTT. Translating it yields CASSLRGSESTDTQYF.

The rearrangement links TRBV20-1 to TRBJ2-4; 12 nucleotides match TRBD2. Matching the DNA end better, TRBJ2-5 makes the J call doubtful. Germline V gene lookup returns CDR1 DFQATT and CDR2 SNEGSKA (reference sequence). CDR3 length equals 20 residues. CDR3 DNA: TGCAGTGCTAGAGGTTCCCCCCTAGCGGGGGGGCCAGTGGATCCAGAGACCCAGTACTTC. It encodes CSARGSPLAGGPVDPETQYF.

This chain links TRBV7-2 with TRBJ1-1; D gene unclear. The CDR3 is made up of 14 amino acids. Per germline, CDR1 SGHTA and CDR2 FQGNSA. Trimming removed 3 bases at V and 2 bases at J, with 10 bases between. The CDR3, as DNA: TGTGCCAGCAGCTTTGGGGTGTTCAACACTGAAGCTTTCTTT. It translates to CASSFGVFNTEAFF.

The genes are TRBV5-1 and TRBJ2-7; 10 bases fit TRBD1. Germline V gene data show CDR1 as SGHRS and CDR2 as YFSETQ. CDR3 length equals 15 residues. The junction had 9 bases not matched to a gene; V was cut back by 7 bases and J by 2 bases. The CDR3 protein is CASRRNGQGAYEQYF. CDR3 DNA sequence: TGCGCCAGCCGCCGAAACGGACAGGGGGCCTACGAGCAGTACTTC.

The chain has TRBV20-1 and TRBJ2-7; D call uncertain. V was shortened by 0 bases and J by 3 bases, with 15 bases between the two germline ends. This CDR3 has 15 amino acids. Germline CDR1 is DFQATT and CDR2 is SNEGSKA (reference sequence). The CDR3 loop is CSARDPLSRSYEQYF. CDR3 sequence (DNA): TGCAGTGCTAGAGATCCACTTAGCCGGAGCTACGAGCAGTACTTC.

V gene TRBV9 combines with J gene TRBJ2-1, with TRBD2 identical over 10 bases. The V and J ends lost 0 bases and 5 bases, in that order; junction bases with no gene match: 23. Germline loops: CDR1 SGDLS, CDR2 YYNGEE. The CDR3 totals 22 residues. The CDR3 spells CASSVGIAGGGPWRGKNNEQFF. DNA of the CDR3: TGTGCCAGCAGCGTAGGAATAGCGGGGGGAGGTCCCTGGCGGGGTAAAAACAATGAGCAGTTCTTC. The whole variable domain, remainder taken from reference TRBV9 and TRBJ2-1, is DSGVTQTPKHLITATGQRVTLRCSPRSGDLSVYWYQQSLDQGLQFLIQYYNGEERAKGNILERFSAQQFPDLHSELNLSSLELGDSALYFCASSVGIAGGGPWRGKNNEQFFGPGTRLTVL.

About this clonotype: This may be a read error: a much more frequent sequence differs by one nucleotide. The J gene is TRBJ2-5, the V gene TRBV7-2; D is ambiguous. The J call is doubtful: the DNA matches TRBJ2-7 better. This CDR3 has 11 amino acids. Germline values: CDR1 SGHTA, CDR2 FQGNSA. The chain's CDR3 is CTSSVRDEQYF. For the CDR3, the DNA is TGTACCAGCAGCGTTAGAGACGAGCAGTACTTC.

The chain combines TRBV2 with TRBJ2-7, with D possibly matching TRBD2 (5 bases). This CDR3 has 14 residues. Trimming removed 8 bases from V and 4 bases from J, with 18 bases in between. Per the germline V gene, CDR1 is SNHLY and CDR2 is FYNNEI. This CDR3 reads CASSTGILTYEQYF. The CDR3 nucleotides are TGTGCCAGCTCTACCGGGATTTTGACGTACGAGCAGTACTTC.

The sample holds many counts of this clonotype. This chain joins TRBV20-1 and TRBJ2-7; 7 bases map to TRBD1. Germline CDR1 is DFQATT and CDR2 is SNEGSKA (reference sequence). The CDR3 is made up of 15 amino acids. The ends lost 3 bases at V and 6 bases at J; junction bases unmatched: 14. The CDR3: CSASRDRAALPEQYF. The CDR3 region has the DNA TGCAGTGCTAGCCGGGACAGAGCGGCCTTACCCGAGCAGTACTTC.

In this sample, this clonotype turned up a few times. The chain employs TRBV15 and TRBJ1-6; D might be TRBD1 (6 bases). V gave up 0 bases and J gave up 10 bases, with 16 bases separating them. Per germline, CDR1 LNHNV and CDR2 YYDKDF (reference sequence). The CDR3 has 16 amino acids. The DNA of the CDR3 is TGTGCCACCAGCAGAGATAGGGGGGATCGGGCCTCACCCCTCCACTTT. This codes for CATSRDRGDRASPLHF.

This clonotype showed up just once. Here the CDR3 DNA reads TGTGCCAGCAGCACTACAGACAGGAGCTCTGGGGCCAACGTCCTGACTTTC. As protein: CASSTTDRSSGANVLTF. The genes are TRBV7-8 and TRBJ2-6; a weak D match, TRBD1 (6 bases). V dropped 5 bases and J dropped 0 bases, with 14 bases sitting between them. The CDR3 runs to 17 residues. Looked up from germline, CDR1 is SGHVS and CDR2 is FQNEAQ.